This section outlines one TCR beta chain sequence together with its context. The antigen is not known. The sample originates from a study of beta chain features in type 1 diabetes. General observations from the study: Among all four CD4+ subsets, Type 1 diabetes patients had TCRB CDR3s that were moderately but significantly shorter. Highly expressing activated T cells could be over-counted with a cDNA template.

Expressed TCRB transcripts were sequenced after all isolated RNA was converted to cDNA. The table came from immunoSEQ multiplex PCR; TCRdb's copy has only in-frame clones and leaves some out. This sample carries some 150,000 clones, 9% to 10% of them seen once, and the ten largest clones take approximately 0.69%. CDR3 size: 13 residues. The germline CDR1 and CDR2 sequences are SNHLY and FYNNEI. Trimming pared 6 bases from V and 2 bases from J, leaving 8 bases between. The chain recombines TRBV2 with TRBJ1-5; D not resolved. The specimen was central memory CD4+ T cells from blood. This TCR derives from a middle-aged woman in good health. CDR3 sequence reads: CASRSNGNQPQHF. CDR3 nucleotide sequence: TGTGCCAGCAGGAGTAACGGCAATCAGCCCCAGCATTTT.